The TCR beta chain under discussion was sequenced for a study of graft-versus-host responses after intestinal transplantation. The overall study: Every transplant recipient was induced with anti-thymocyte globulin, then maintained on tacrolimus and steroids for about 3 years.

The CDR3 is 13 residues long. Germline V gives CDR1 MNHNS, CDR2 SASEGT. The V end lost 1 base, the J end lost 7 bases, and 10 bases lay between the germline ends. As to this clone: Its antigen is still unknown.

Clones were sequenced by immunoSEQ multiplex PCR, and TCRdb holds only the in-frame ones, with some missing. The repertoire holds around 40,000 clones, with 85% to 95% as singletons. Study-wide results and caveats: High graft-versus-host to host-versus-graft clonal ratios were seen in allografts of patients with graft-donor T cell macrochimerism.

V gene TRBV6-1 combines with J gene TRBJ1-2, with D maybe TRBD1 (5 bases). The clonotype comes from a human donor who was the organ donor for an intestinal transplant. Material: unstimulated CD8+ T cells sorted from spleen or lymph node cells, obtained before transplant. CDR3 region: CASSEVQGSGYTF. Here the CDR3 DNA reads TGTGCCAGCAGTGAAGTCCAGGGTAGTGGCTACACCTTC.